This T cell receptor beta chain was recorded in a study of tissue T cells after allogeneic stem cell transplantation. Whole-study findings and limits: Tissue-detected TCR repertoire was only partly captured by blood and spleen T cells. Anatomically similar tissues had similar TCR repertoires within each patient.

In this sample, this clone turned up once. Its antigen is unidentified. Germline and genes here are mouse. TCRbeta CDR3 was sequenced at survey depth with template counts. TCRdb's copy holds only in-frame clones and misses some; the assay was immunoSEQ multiplex PCR. In the table there are 6,500 to 7,500 clones, more than 40% of which are singletons. The sample's time point: mouse harvest day 7 after allogeneic transplant. Each mouse received 10^7 T-cell-depleted marrow cells plus 10^6 splenic CD5+ T cells by tail vein. This mouse GVHD model was MHC-mismatched B6 to BALB/c, profiled day 7 or 14. Material for sequencing was gut tissue. This TCR derives from a female BALB/c mouse given C57BL/6 T cells with graft-versus-host disease after an allogeneic hematopoietic cell transplant.

CDR3 DNA (partial): TGCTCCAGCAGTCGGGACAGGGGGCGGGCTGAGCAGTTC. This codes for CSSSRDRGRAEQF. The CDR3 reads in full as CSSSRDRGRAEQFF. V gene TRBV23 combines with J gene TRBJ2-1; the table's D call of TRBD1 was not tested on the DNA. The DNA ends 1 residue before the CDR3 does, and the rest of the CDR3 is filled in from the germline J gene. Germline V gene sequence: CDR1 KGHTA, CDR2 FQNQQP. This CDR3 has 14 amino acids.